These 29 T cell receptor beta chains share one sample of origin, sequenced in a study of blood T cell repertoires in COVID-19 (dated by TCRdb to 2020 to 2022). Libraries were built with the immunoSEQ multiplex PCR assay. Here the immuneACCESS table is served through TCRdb, limited to in-frame sequences with V and J called. Missing clones are a known gap in these copies; in checked studies unresolved V genes cover under half, and the rest lacks a known reason. Within this sample are about 220,000 clones, with more than 65% of them counted one time only. About 3.8% of the sample is held by the ten biggest clonotypes. Sequencing was performed on peripheral blood. The receptors were gathered from a woman of 80 years or more with acute or convalescent COVID-19.

The genes are TRBV7-2 and TRBJ1-4, with a possible D match to TRBD1 (5 bases). The CDR3 covers 14 residues. V lost 3 bases and J 4 bases, leaving 9 bases between the germline ends. Germline V gives CDR1 SGHTA, CDR2 FQGNSA. The CDR3 nucleotides are TGTGCCAGCAGCTTCGGGGGTGGTAATGAAAAACTGTTTTTT. Translated: CASSFGGGNEKLFF.

This chain connects TRBV30 to TRBJ1-5; the D gene is possibly TRBD1 (6 bases). The germline V gene has CDR1 GTSNPN and CDR2 SVGIG (reference sequence). V was cut by 4 bases and J by 2 bases, with 9 bases left in between. CDR3 length equals 13 residues. CDR3 coding DNA: TGTGCCTGGAACAGGGCAGGCAATCAGCCCCAGCATTTT. It yields the protein CAWNRAGNQPQHF.

The table lists this clone with a few counts. The chain combines TRBV27 with TRBJ1-4, with D unclear. CDR1 MNHEY and CDR2 SMNVEV come from the germline V gene (reference sequence). V was trimmed by 5 bases and J by 4 bases, leaving 8 bases between them. The CDR3 has 13 amino acids. CDR3 residues: CASSNSLNEKLFF. Written as DNA, the CDR3 is TGTGCCAGCAGTAACAGCCTTAATGAAAAACTGTTTTTT. The full variable domain, with the rest looked up from reference TRBV27 and TRBJ1-4, is EAQVTQNPRYLITVTGKKLTVTCSQNMNHEYMSWYRQDPGLGLRQIYYSMNVEVTDKGDVPEGYKVSRKEKRNFPLILESPSPNQTSLYFCASSNSLNEKLFFGSGTQLSVL.

V usage is TRBV7-9 and J usage is TRBJ2-3, with D possibly matching TRBD2 (6 bases). Germline CDR1 SEHNR, CDR2 FQNEAQ (reference sequence). Trimming removed 1 base from V and 2 bases from J, with 16 bases in between. CDR3 length: 17 residues. In DNA form, the CDR3 reads TGTGCCAGCAGCTTAGGGAACGGAGGGTCCAACACAGATACGCAGTATTTT. Its protein product is CASSLGNGGSNTDTQYF.

The chain has TRBV4-3 and TRBJ2-3, with TRBD2 matching over 8 bases. From germline, CDR1 is LGHNA and CDR2 YSLEER. This CDR3 region has 15 residues. J was trimmed by 4 bases and V by 2 bases; bases with no gene match: 5. CDR3 coding DNA: TGCGCCAGCAGCCAATCCCGGGGGGGGGCAGATACGCAGTATTTT. Its translation is CASSQSRGGADTQYF.

This chain uses TRBV13 with TRBJ2-7; TRBD2 aligns across 10 bases. Germline CDR1 reads PRHDT; CDR2 reads FYEKMQ (reference sequence). The V and J ends lost 3 bases and 3 bases, in that order; junction bases with no gene match: 5. This CDR3 region has 15 residues. The CDR3 spells CASSFKQRGGYEQYF. CDR3 sequence (DNA): TGTGCCAGCAGCTTTAAGCAGCGGGGGGGCTACGAGCAGTACTTC.

The chain combines TRBV27 with TRBJ2-3, with TRBD1 identical over 9 bases. CDR1 and CDR2 (germline): MNHEY, SMNVEV (reference sequence). The CDR3 sequence is 15 residues long. V gave up 5 bases and J gave up 2 bases; unmatched junction bases: 5. CDR3 sequence: CASSPRDRATDTQYF. CDR3 sequence (DNA): TGTGCCAGCAGTCCGCGGGACAGGGCCACAGATACGCAGTATTTT.

The V gene is TRBV18, the J gene TRBJ2-1; 7 nucleotides agree with TRBD1. In germline, CDR1 is KGHSH, CDR2 LQKENI. V lost 6 bases and J lost 12; bases outside the gene matches: 8. The CDR3 runs to 12 residues. CDR3 residues: CASSLGRDRQFF. The CDR3, as DNA: TGTGCCAGCTCGCTAGGCCGGGACAGGCAGTTCTTC.

This sequence joins TRBV4-1 and TRBJ1-6; TRBD1 agrees at 9 bases. The J segment lost 8 bases and the V segment lost 4 bases, leaving 9 bases of the junction unmatched. This CDR3 is built from 16 residues. Germline V gene sequence: CDR1 MGHRA, CDR2 YSYEKL. The chain's CDR3 is CASSLDGTGKDSPLHF. The CDR3 bases are TGCGCCAGCAGCCTTGACGGGACAGGGAAAGATTCACCCCTCCACTTT.

The chain employs TRBV6-4 and TRBJ1-1, with a weak D call TRBD1 (5 bases). V gave up 5 bases and J gave up 3 bases, with 13 bases separating them. Germline V gives CDR1 MRHNA, CDR2 SNTAGT. The CDR3 is 14 amino acids. The CDR3 loop is CASSSVGGDTEAFF. Here the CDR3 DNA reads TGTGCCAGCAGTAGTGTTGGGGGGGACACTGAAGCTTTCTTT.

The chain is built from TRBV19 and TRBJ1-1; possible D gene TRBD1, 6 bases. This CDR3 spans 16 amino acids. Germline V gene lookup returns CDR1 LNHDA and CDR2 SQIVND (reference sequence). The germline V and J ends were trimmed by 5 bases and 6 bases, with 22 bases remaining between them. CDR3 nucleotide sequence: TGTGCCAGTAGTCCTCGGGGACACTCCGTCGCGGCTGAAGCTTTCTTT. Its translation is CASSPRGHSVAAEAFF.

The CDR3 DNA is TGTGCCAGCAGCTGGGGCATGACAGGGTACGGCTACACCTTC. This codes for CASSWGMTGYGYTF. The gene calls are TRBV7-9 and TRBJ1-2; 7 nucleotides line up with TRBD1. Germline V gene data show CDR1 as SEHNR and CDR2 as FQNEAQ (reference sequence). This CDR3 is built from 14 residues. The V and J ends lost 4 bases and 8 bases, in that order; junction bases with no gene match: 10.

V is TRBV5-1 and J is TRBJ2-1; 16 bases match TRBD2. Germline trimming cut 4 bases from V and 10 bases from J; bases unmatched to any gene: 5. The germline gives CDR1 SGHRS, CDR2 YFSETQ. The CDR3 is made up of 15 amino acids. DNA for the CDR3: TGCGCCAGCAGCATCGGGACTAGCGGGGGGGAGGAGCAGTTCTTC. It codes for CASSIGTSGGEEQFF.

J is TRBJ1-2 and V is TRBV29-1; 9 bases fit TRBD1. The CDR3 extends over 17 amino acids. The trim removed 1 base at V and 8 bases at J, leaving 17 bases unmatched. Germline CDR1 reads SQVTM; CDR2 reads ANQGSEA. CDR3 bases: TGCAGCGTTGAAGGGGACAGGGAGGGTCCTGAGTCGTGGGGCTACACCTTC. This encodes CSVEGDREGPESWGYTF.

The CDR3 reads CASSQGAGGFQGSTDTQYF. The CDR3 bases are TGCGCCAGCAGCCAAGGAGCGGGGGGATTTCAGGGCAGCACAGATACGCAGTATTTT. This chain links TRBV4-3 with TRBJ2-3, with 9 bases fitting TRBD2. Looked up from germline, CDR1 is LGHNA and CDR2 is YSLEER. V was clipped by 1 base and J by 0 bases; unmatched bases: 11. The CDR3 is 19 residues long.

The chain combines TRBV2 with TRBJ2-2; D gene uncertain. Per germline, CDR1 SNHLY and CDR2 FYNNEI. CDR3 length: 14 residues. Trimming removed 1 base at V and 3 bases at J, with 6 bases between. The CDR3 nucleotides read TGTGCCAGCAGTGAAGGGAGATACACCGGGGAGCTGTTTTTT. Residues: CASSEGRYTGELFF.

V gene TRBV5-6 combines with J gene TRBJ2-7, with TRBD2 as a possible D gene (6 bases). Germline assignment: CDR1 SGHDT and CDR2 YYEEEE. V lost 1 base to trimming and J lost 0 bases, with 14 bases between them. This CDR3 region has 16 residues. The CDR3 sequence: CASSLSTSHYSYEQYF. CDR3 bases: TGTGCCAGCAGCTTGAGTACTAGCCATTACTCCTACGAGCAGTACTTC. Supplemented by reference TRBV5-6 and TRBJ2-7, the full variable domain reads DAGVTQSPTHLIKTRGQQVTLRCSPKSGHDTVSWYQQALGQGPQFIFQYYEEEERQRGNFPDRFSGHQFPNYSSELNVNALLLGDSALYLCASSLSTSHYSYEQYFGPGTRLTVT.

The chain combines TRBV5-1 with TRBJ2-3; weak D call: TRBD1 (5 bases). The V gene's germline CDR1 is SGHRS and CDR2 YFSETQ. V dropped 3 bases and J dropped 0 bases, with 11 bases sitting between them. The CDR3 runs 15 residues. CDR3 in amino acids: CASSYTGASTDTQYF. DNA of the CDR3: TGCGCCAGCAGCTATACAGGAGCTAGCACAGATACGCAGTATTTT. Drawing the rest from reference TRBV5-1 and TRBJ2-3, the complete variable domain is KAGVTQTPRYLIKTRGQQVTLSCSPISGHRSVSWYQQTPGQGLQFLFEYFSETQRNKGNFPGRFSGRQFSNSRSEMNVSTLELGDSALYLCASSYTGASTDTQYFGPGTRLTVL.

This chain uses TRBV28 with TRBJ1-1; TRBD1 is a possible D gene (6 bases). Germline CDR1 reads MDHEN; CDR2 reads SYDVKM. The CDR3 sequence is 12 residues long. V lost 6 bases to trimming and J lost 8 bases, with 13 bases between them. The CDR3 reads CASREEDREAFF. CDR3 nucleotides: TGTGCCAGCAGGGAAGAAGACAGGGAAGCTTTCTTT.

The V call is TRBV3-1 (or the pseudogene TRBV3-2), the J call TRBJ1-2; D is perhaps TRBD1 (6 bases). With 3 bases removed from V and 8 bases from J, the gap between germline ends came to 16 bases. There are 14 residues in the CDR3. Per the germline V gene, CDR1 is LGHDT and CDR2 is YNNKEL (reference sequence). The CDR3 DNA sequence: TGTGCCAGCAGCCACGATTCAGGGGTAGGAGGCTACACCTTC. It is translated as CASSHDSGVGGYTF.

This clone was observed a handful of times. The rearrangement links TRBV14 to TRBJ2-3; D possibly corresponds to TRBD1 (6 bases). The ends were cut back, 1 base at V and 5 bases at J, with 25 bases in the middle. The CDR3 has 19 residues. Germline V gene lookup returns CDR1 SGHDN and CDR2 FVKESK. CDR3 in amino acids: CASSQVGTLNTLWQDTQYF. In DNA form, the CDR3 reads TGTGCCAGCAGCCAAGTAGGGACACTCAATACCCTTTGGCAAGATACGCAGTATTTT.

This rearrangement joins TRBV5-6 to TRBJ2-5; 9 bases agree with TRBD2. CDR1 is SGHDT and CDR2 is YYEEEE in the germline V gene. CDR3 length equals 15 residues. Trimming took 4 bases from V and 5 from J; bases not matched to a gene: 9. CDR3 region: CASSTLAGATETQYF. The CDR3 DNA is TGTGCCAGCAGCACTTTAGCGGGGGCCACGGAGACCCAGTACTTC.

The chain couples TRBV5-6 to TRBJ2-3; D may be TRBD2 (5 bases). Per the germline V gene, CDR1 is SGHDT and CDR2 is YYEEEE. This CDR3 has 13 amino acids. The V gene lost 2 bases and the J gene lost 5 bases, with 9 bases spanning the gap. Here the CDR3 DNA reads TGTGCCAGCAGCTTCGGGGTTTTAGATACGCAGTATTTT. Translation gives CASSFGVLDTQYF.

Only one count was recorded for this clone. The sample carries other DNA sequences with the same CDR3. The chain has TRBV30 and TRBJ1-1; D gene ambiguous. This CDR3 is built from 12 residues. Germline CDR1 reads GTSNPN; CDR2 reads SVGIG (reference sequence). V dropped 4 bases and J dropped 0 bases, with 6 bases sitting between them. The CDR3 DNA reads as TGTGCCTGGACTAGGTTGAACACTGAAGCTTTCTTT. It codes for CAWTRLNTEAFF. The whole variable domain, remainder taken from reference TRBV30 and TRBJ1-1, is SQTIHQWPATLVQPVGSPLSLECTVEGTSNPNLYWYRQAAGRGLQLLFYSVGIGQISSEVPQNLSASRPQDRQFILSSKKLLLSDSGFYLCAWTRLNTEAFFGQGTRLTVV.

The chain is built from TRBV7-8 and TRBJ1-1, with a tentative D call TRBD1 (6 bases). V was trimmed by 9 bases and J by 1 base, leaving 12 bases between them. The length of the CDR3 is 13 residues. The germline CDR1 and CDR2 sequences are SGHVS and FQNEAQ. The CDR3 DNA follows: TGTGCCAGTGGGGGGGCAGGGAACACTGAAGCTTTCTTT. Its translation is CASGGAGNTEAFF.

This clone was seen a few times. The V call is TRBV6-5, the J call TRBJ1-5, with TRBD1 as a possible D gene (5 bases). Trimming shortened V by 6 bases and J by 5 bases, and 14 bases separated the two germline ends. Looked up from germline, CDR1 is MNHEY and CDR2 is SVGAGI. CDR3 size: 14 residues. The DNA of the CDR3 is TGTGCCAGCAGGGAGGGGATACCCGATCAGCCCCAGCATTTT. Its translation: CASREGIPDQPQHF.

The chain joins TRBV27 to TRBJ1-2, with D perhaps matching TRBD1 (6 bases). The germline V and J ends were trimmed by 5 bases and 6 bases, with 16 bases remaining between them. The CDR3 is 14 amino acids. Germline CDR1 and CDR2: MNHEY and SMNVEV (reference sequence). The CDR3 spells CASSPQGRGDGYTF. The CDR3 DNA follows: TGTGCCAGCAGTCCACAGGGTAGGGGAGATGGCTACACCTTC.

This clone was seen once. The chain couples TRBV7-2 to TRBJ2-5; 8 positions agree with TRBD1. The CDR3 is 14 residues long. Per the germline V gene, CDR1 is SGHTA and CDR2 is FQGNSA. The V segment lost 4 bases and the J segment 4 bases; nucleotides outside the gene matches: 5. The CDR3 sequence: CASSWQGAGETQYF. The DNA of the CDR3 is TGTGCCAGCAGCTGGCAGGGGGCGGGAGAGACCCAGTACTTC.

The rearrangement links TRBV19 to TRBJ2-5, with TRBD1 identical over 9 bases. CDR3 length equals 16 residues. V was pared by 6 bases and J by 4 bases, with 12 bases of the junction left unmatched. Germline CDR1 and CDR2: LNHDA and SQIVND (reference sequence). CDR3 sequence: CASSLTGTGIGETQYF. CDR3 DNA: TGTGCCAGTAGCCTGACCGGGACAGGGATCGGAGAGACCCAGTACTTC.